The 5 T cell receptor beta chains below were found in one sample sequenced in a study of T cells after yellow fever vaccination. TCRdb processed the 5' RACE reads anew with MiXCR; each CDR3 protein has one entry. The sample holds 550,000 or so distinct CDR3 sequences, under 25% seen once. The sample consisted of PBMCs, taken 15 days after the yellow fever booster vaccination. These receptors came from a man aged 25-45 years who received the YFV17D yellow fever vaccine.

This clonotype was counted ten times or more. The CDR3 DNA is TGTGCCAGCAGCCGCCGGACCTACGAGCAGTACTTC. It translates to CASSRRTYEQYF. V usage is TRBV6-2 or TRBV6-3 and J usage is TRBJ2-7; D remains ambiguous. The V and J ends lost 6 bases and 2 bases respectively, with 8 bases between them. CDR3 length equals 12 residues. Germline CDR1 is MNHEY and CDR2 is SVGEGT.

This rearrangement joins TRBV19 to TRBJ2-1, with TRBD2 identical over 7 bases. Germline V gene data show CDR1 as LNHDA and CDR2 as SQIVND (reference sequence). The V and J ends lost 3 bases and 5 bases, in that order; junction bases with no gene match: 7. CDR3 size: 15 residues. The CDR3 reads CASSIPSGDHNEQFF. DNA of the CDR3: TGTGCCAGTAGTATCCCTAGCGGAGATCACAATGAGCAGTTCTTC.

The chain links TRBV29-1 to TRBJ1-1; D unclear. CDR1 SQVTM and CDR2 ANQGSEA come from the germline V gene. This CDR3 region has 14 residues. Trimming removed 6 bases from V and 1 base from J, with 15 bases in between. This CDR3 is CSVARAGSNTEAFF. As DNA, the CDR3 is TGCAGCGTGGCAAGGGCAGGATCGAACACTGAAGCTTTCTTT.

Details on this clonotype: The junction departs from germline at one end; a sequencing error may be responsible. The CDR3 is CSATSPGLAYNEQFF. As DNA, the CDR3 is TGCAGTGCAACTTCCCCGGGACTAGCCTATAATGAGCAGTTCTTC. J is TRBJ2-1 and V is TRBV20-1; the match to TRBD2 covers 9 bases. The CDR3 sequence is 15 residues long. Germline CDR1 and CDR2: DFQATT and SNEGSKA (reference sequence).

With regard to this clonotype: Possible read error: a much larger clone is one base away. The chain recombines TRBV5-1 with TRBJ2-2; the match to TRBD1 covers 8 bases. Germline CDR1 reads SGHRS; CDR2 reads YFSETQ. This CDR3 region has 14 residues. The CDR3 bases are TGCGCCAGCGTGGGACAGGAATACACCGGGGAGCTGTTGTTT. This encodes CASVGQEYTGELLF.